This entry lists 15 T cell receptor beta chains sequenced from one sample in a study of vaccination effects on CD4 cells after COVID-19. Their antigens are not known. Profiling relied on immunoSEQ multiplex PCR, and the TCRdb table lists in-frame clones only, not all of them. The sample consists of about 66,000 clones, around four fifths of them appearing once. ViraFEST expansion of antigen-specific CD4+ T cells with viral peptide pools preceded sequencing. After roughly 11 days in culture, the CD4+ T cells were isolated. The cohort was immunized with two doses of either the BNT162b2 or mRNA-1273 vaccine. Sequenced here: CD4+ T cells from PBMCs cultured with HCoV-OC43 spike peptides, sampled after COVID-19 vaccination. Regarding subset: HCoV-OC43 spike overlapping peptide pool stimulation. These receptor sequences come from a human donor who received a COVID-19 vaccine.

The chain links TRBV5-1 to TRBJ2-1; 10 nucleotides align to TRBD1. Germline V CDR1 and CDR2: SGHRS, YFSETQ. The CDR3 sequence is 14 residues long. V gave up 4 bases and J gave up 8 bases; unmatched junction bases: 6. CDR3: CASSLGQGWDEQFF. CDR3 nucleotides: TGCGCCAGCAGCCTGGGACAGGGGTGGGATGAGCAGTTCTTC.

This clone was counted between two and nine times. The rearrangement links TRBV19 to TRBJ1-5, with D perhaps TRBD1 (6 bases). Germline-derived CDR1 and CDR2 are LNHDA and SQIVND (reference sequence). Trimming took off 8 bases at V and 6 bases at J, with 20 bases between the two ends. CDR3 size: 15 residues. CDR3 protein: CASGPNTGLVQPQHF. CDR3 in DNA: TGTGCCAGTGGCCCCAATACAGGGTTGGTTCAGCCCCAGCATTTT.

The genes are TRBV18 and TRBJ2-1; 10 bases map to TRBD2. Germline-derived CDR1 and CDR2 are KGHSH and LQKENI. The V gene end was trimmed by 3 bases and the J gene end by 9 bases; junction bases not matched to a gene: 11. This CDR3 comprises 16 residues. The CDR3, as DNA: TGTGCCAGCTCACCCCGGGCTAGCGGGGGTGATGGTGAGCAGTTCTTC. Amino acid sequence: CASSPRASGGDGEQFF.

The chain links TRBV29-1 to TRBJ2-3; TRBD2 matches at 8 bases. Trimming cost V 3 bases and J 5 bases; bases outside gene matches: 7. The CDR3 is 14 residues long. CDR1 and CDR2 from the germline V gene are SQVTM and ANQGSEA. The CDR3 is CSVDPGGGRDTQYF. The CDR3 DNA reads as TGCAGCGTTGATCCGGGGGGGGGCCGAGATACGCAGTATTTT.

J is TRBJ1-5 and V is TRBV6-6; a weak D match, TRBD1 (6 bases). The CDR3 length is 14 residues. Germline-derived CDR1 and CDR2 are MNHNY and SVGAGI (reference sequence). V was cut by 7 bases and J by 3 bases, with 13 bases left in between. The CDR3 region has the DNA TGTGCCAGCAACCTTGGACAGCCCAATCAGCCCCAGCATTTT. Translating gives CASNLGQPNQPQHF.

V is TRBV3-1 (or the pseudogene TRBV3-2) and J is TRBJ1-1, with a tentative D call TRBD1 (6 bases). The V gene's germline CDR1 is LGHDT and CDR2 YNNKEL (reference sequence). V lost 4 bases and J 11 bases, leaving 23 bases between the germline ends. This CDR3 has 15 residues. The CDR3 is CASSPEVYRATVAFF. DNA for the CDR3: TGTGCCAGCAGCCCGGAGGTGTACAGGGCCACTGTTGCTTTCTTT.

The chain uses TRBV12-3 or TRBV12-4 and TRBJ2-3; 7 nucleotides agree with TRBD2. The CDR3 sequence is 12 residues long. V lost 6 bases to trimming and J lost 6 bases; unmatched junction nucleotides: 3. In DNA, the CDR3 is TGTGCCAGCAGATACGGGGGGGATACGCAGTATTTT. It codes for CASRYGGDTQYF.

V and J are TRBV5-1 and TRBJ2-7, with TRBD1 identical over 9 bases. CDR1 is SGHRS and CDR2 is YFSETQ in the germline V gene. V lost 4 bases and J lost 0; bases outside the gene matches: 17. The CDR3 totals 19 residues. The CDR3 nucleotides read TGCGCCAGCAGCCCATGGCCGAGTTTTACAGGGGGCAGCTCCTACGAGCAGTACGTC. Its translation is CASSPWPSFTGGSSYEQYV.

CDR3 region: CASSLVGPQGTEAFF. CDR3 bases: TGTGCCAGCAGCTTGGTGGGGCCTCAAGGCACTGAAGCTTTCTTT. This rearrangement joins TRBV5-4 to TRBJ1-1, with D possibly being TRBD1 (5 bases). The CDR3 length is 15 residues. The V gene lost 0 bases and the J gene lost 4 bases, with 13 bases spanning the gap. Germline CDR1 reads SGHNT; CDR2 reads YYREEE (reference sequence).

The V and J genes are TRBV13 and TRBJ2-2; possibly TRBD1 for D (7 bases). Germline CDR1 PRHDT, CDR2 FYEKMQ (reference sequence). The V and J ends lost 2 bases and 1 base respectively, with 11 bases between them. CDR3 length: 16 amino acids. CDR3 region: CASSLRQGGNTGELFF. The CDR3 DNA is TGTGCCAGCAGCTTACGACAGGGAGGGAACACCGGGGAGCTGTTTTTT.

This chain uses TRBV2 with TRBJ2-5; 9 bases match TRBD2. Germline assignment: CDR1 SNHLY and CDR2 FYNNEI. The trim removed 10 bases at V and 3 bases at J, leaving 6 bases unmatched. This CDR3 comprises 13 residues. The CDR3 DNA reads as TGTGCCACCGCGGGCGGGGGGGAAGAGACCCAGTACTTC. This encodes CATAGGGEETQYF.

The chain employs TRBV7-9 and TRBJ2-1; TRBD1 matches at 10 bases. V lost 5 bases, J lost 3 bases, and 4 bases stayed unmatched. The CDR3 contains 15 residues. CDR1 and CDR2 (germline): SEHNR, FQNEAQ (reference sequence). In DNA form, the CDR3 reads TGTGCCAGCAGCGGACAGGGGGGCCTCTACAATGAGCAGTTCTTC. Its protein is CASSGQGGLYNEQFF.

This sequence joins TRBV3-1 (or the pseudogene TRBV3-2) and TRBJ1-2; TRBD1 aligns across 7 bases. Trimming took 3 bases from V and 4 from J; bases not matched to a gene: 17. The CDR3 totals 18 residues. Germline assignment: CDR1 LGHDT and CDR2 YNNKEL (reference sequence). In nucleotides, the CDR3 is TGTGCCAGCAGCCACGACTACCGATACGACAGGGCCTCCTATGGCTACACCTTC. Translated, it gives CASSHDYRYDRASYGYTF.

The chain combines TRBV6-2 or TRBV6-3 with TRBJ2-7, with 7 bases that match TRBD1. V dropped 5 bases and J dropped 2; count of bases not matched to a gene: 6. The germline V gene encodes CDR1 MNHEY and CDR2 SVGEGT. This CDR3 contains 14 residues. The CDR3, as DNA: TGTGCCAGCAGTCCGCCGGACAGGACCTACGAGCAGTACGTC. Translated: CASSPPDRTYEQYV.

The V call is TRBV19, the J call TRBJ2-1; D is perhaps TRBD2 (6 bases). This CDR3 spans 16 amino acids. Per the germline V gene, CDR1 is LNHDA and CDR2 is SQIVND (reference sequence). The V end was cut by 7 bases, the J end by 3 bases, with 19 bases between. CDR3 in DNA: TGTGCCAGTACCCTCGAGGCGACGGACTACTACAATGAGCAGTTCTTC. It codes for CASTLEATDYYNEQFF.